This TCR beta chain comes out of a study of OX40 agonist ivuxolimab in advanced cancers. Across the study: Among those treated, three patients had partial responses, one with hepatocellular carcinoma and two with cutaneous melanoma.

Profiled with immunoSEQ multiplex PCR; TCRdb holds only in-frame clones, not every one. Altogether roughly 100,000 clones are present, about nine tenths being singletons, with the ten largest covering around 0.47%. Findings and limits, study-wide: By week 6 at 0.1 to 3.0 mg/kg, blood CD4+ and CD8+ T cells had expanded clonally.

With respect to this clone: The antigen is unknown.

The V gene's germline CDR1 is KGHSH and CDR2 LQKENI. This CDR3 has 13 amino acids. Trimming cost V 8 bases and J 5 bases, with 14 bases left between them. The chain employs TRBV18 and TRBJ2-3, with a possible D match to TRBD2 (6 bases). This TCR was sampled from an adult with an advanced solid tumor such as melanoma, head and neck, liver or kidney cancer. Sequencing was performed on CD4+ or CD8+ T cells sorted from blood, taken in a trial of the OX40 agonist ivuxolimab. CDR3 DNA sequence: TGTGCCAGCCCGGGGGAGTCAAAAGATACGCAGTATTTT. Translation: CASPGESKDTQYF.